The 26 T cell receptor beta chains reported below all come from one sample, sequenced in a study of CD8 T cells in Susac syndrome (dated by TCRdb to the late 2010s). The receptor library was made with the immunoSEQ multiplex PCR assay. RNA was extracted using the RNeasy kit, and about 0.45 to 1 ug of the RNA was reverse transcribed with random hexamers. TCRdb applied fastp at Q25 and MiXCR to the public reads, then kept only in-frame beta chains. A single entry per CDR3 protein holds the most common genes and DNA from its merged rows. The sample table contains around 170,000 distinct CDR3 sequences; only one count was recorded for roughly 94% of them. The ten largest clones take up 0.16% of the sample. The sample consisted of CD8+ T cells from PBMCs. The receptor set was obtained from a human donor with Susac syndrome.

The rearrangement joins TRBV11-2 to TRBJ2-1; 7 bases fit TRBD2. CDR3 size: 13 residues. V trimming: 6 bases; J trimming: 8 bases; junction bases outside the gene matches: 7. Germline CDR1 is SGHAT and CDR2 is FQNNGV. In DNA, the CDR3 is TGTGCCAGCAGAAGGGAGGGTCGGCATGAGCAGTTCTTC. Its translation is CASRREGRHEQFF. The full variable domain, its missing parts supplied by reference TRBV11-2 and TRBJ2-1, is EAGVAQSPRYKIIEKRQSVAFWCNPISGHATLYWYQQILGQGPKLLIQFQNNGVVDDSQLPKDRFSAERLKGVDSTLKIQPAKLEDSAVYLCASRREGRHEQFFGPGTRLTVL.

The chain couples TRBV29-1 to TRBJ2-2; a possible D gene is TRBD2 (6 bases). The CDR3 is 12 amino acids. Trimming pared 7 bases from V and 6 bases from J, leaving 12 bases between. From germline, CDR1 is SQVTM and CDR2 ANQGSEA. CDR3: CSARGLPGELFF. The DNA for the CDR3 is TGCAGCGCGAGGGGACTGCCCGGGGAGCTGTTTTTT.

The chain combines TRBV13 with TRBJ2-7; D ambiguous. Trimming took 4 bases from V and 5 from J, leaving 6 bases between them. Germline V gene data show CDR1 as PRHDT and CDR2 as FYEKMQ (reference sequence). The CDR3 contains 11 residues. The DNA for the CDR3 is TGTGCCAGCAGCTATCGCCACGAGCAGTACTTC. Protein product: CASSYRHEQYF.

The chain recombines TRBV13 with TRBJ2-1; tentatively, D is TRBD1 or TRBD2 (5 bases each). The CDR3 is 17 residues long. CDR1 is PRHDT and CDR2 is FYEKMQ in the germline V gene (reference sequence). Trimming shortened V by 6 bases and J by 0 bases, and 18 bases separated the two germline ends. The CDR3 coding sequence is TGTGCCAGCAGTCAGTTCCCCGGGACGGACTCCTACAATGAGCAGTTCTTC. This translates into CASSQFPGTDSYNEQFF.

This sequence joins TRBV5-4 and TRBJ2-7, with 10 bases fitting TRBD2. CDR1 and CDR2 (germline): SGHNT, YYREEE (reference sequence). Trimming took 4 bases from V and 0 from J; bases not matched to a gene: 4. The CDR3 contains 15 residues. The CDR3 nucleotides are TGTGCCAGCAGCCGGGCTAGCGGGAGCTCCTACGAGCAGTACTTC. Translated, it gives CASSRASGSSYEQYF.

The chain employs TRBV5-6 and TRBJ1-2; 9 nucleotides align to TRBD1. Germline assignment: CDR1 SGHDT and CDR2 YYEEEE. The CDR3 consists of 14 residues. With 3 bases clipped from V and 7 bases from J, the junction kept 7 bases outside the gene matches. CDR3 DNA: TGTGCCAGCAGCTCCCGGGACAGGGCTGTTGGCTACACCTTC. This translates into CASSSRDRAVGYTF.

The chain joins TRBV28 to TRBJ1-2; 9 nucleotides agree with TRBD1. The CDR3 runs to 14 residues. Germline CDR1 reads MDHEN; CDR2 reads SYDVKM. V was clipped by 6 bases and J by 5 bases; unmatched bases: 7. CDR3 loop: CASRPEGQGYGYTF. The CDR3, as DNA: TGTGCCAGCAGACCCGAGGGACAGGGTTATGGCTACACCTTC.

The chain combines TRBV18 with TRBJ2-7; the match to TRBD2 covers 11 bases. The germline V gene encodes CDR1 KGHSH and CDR2 LQKENI. The V and J ends lost 1 base and 6 bases, in that order; junction bases with no gene match: 8. This CDR3 spans 16 amino acids. The CDR3 nucleotides read TGTGCCAGCTCACCACTATCGATGCTAGCGGGAGGCGAGCAGTACTTC. Protein sequence: CASSPLSMLAGGEQYF.

The chain combines TRBV11-2 with TRBJ1-2; a weak D match, TRBD1 (5 bases). The V gene's germline CDR1 is SGHAT and CDR2 FQNNGV. V lost 0 bases, J lost 6 bases, and 11 bases lay in between. This CDR3 comprises 14 residues. CDR3 sequence (DNA): TGTGCCAGCAGCTTAGATCCAGGGTTGGATGGCTACACCTTC. This translates into CASSLDPGLDGYTF.

This sequence joins TRBV3-1 and TRBJ2-7; D is undetermined. This CDR3 has 12 residues. V was pared by 0 bases and J by 2 bases, with 2 bases between. The germline V gene has CDR1 LGHDT and CDR2 YNNKEL (reference sequence). In DNA form, the CDR3 reads TGTGCCAGCAGCCAAGATACCTACGAGCAGTACTTC. Protein product: CASSQDTYEQYF.

The rearrangement uses TRBV29-1 and TRBJ1-1; possibly TRBD1 for D (5 bases). Germline CDR1 and CDR2: SQVTM and ANQGSEA. There are 13 residues in the CDR3. Trimming removed 1 base from V and 4 bases from J, with 10 bases in between. The CDR3 sequence: CSVEVDGTTEAFF. CDR3 coding DNA: TGCAGCGTTGAAGTCGACGGGACCACTGAAGCTTTCTTT.

This chain uses TRBV4-1 with TRBJ1-6, with D perhaps TRBD1 (5 bases). V was pared by 4 bases and J by 8 bases, with 18 bases between. CDR1 MGHRA and CDR2 YSYEKL come from the germline V gene. This CDR3 comprises 16 residues. The CDR3 spells CASSLFRDGGDSPLHF. The CDR3 bases are TGCGCCAGCAGCCTGTTCCGGGACGGAGGAGATTCACCCCTCCACTTT.

This sequence joins TRBV14 and TRBJ1-1; unclear D gene. V shed 4 bases and J shed 0 bases, with 9 bases lying between them. Germline-derived CDR1 and CDR2 are SGHDN and FVKESK. CDR3 length: 14 residues. The CDR3 here is CASSRPYMNTEAFF. The CDR3 DNA reads TGTGCCAGCAGCCGTCCTTACATGAACACTGAAGCTTTCTTT.

V gene TRBV24-1 combines with J gene TRBJ1-1; D is perhaps TRBD1 (6 bases). The CDR3 loop spans 16 amino acids. Germline-derived CDR1 and CDR2 are KGHDR and SFDVKD. Trimming took 5 bases from V and 4 from J, leaving 19 bases between them. CDR3 DNA: TGTGCCACCAGTGTCGTTTACAGGGTGTTTAGCACTGAAGCTTTCTTT. Translation: CATSVVYRVFSTEAFF.

The chain employs TRBV19 and TRBJ1-5; no clear D. V was cut by 4 bases and J by 5 bases, with 9 bases left in between. CDR1 is LNHDA and CDR2 is SQIVND in the germline V gene (reference sequence). There are 13 residues in the CDR3. This chain's CDR3 is CASSRHRYQPQHF. The CDR3, as DNA: TGTGCCAGTAGTAGACACAGATATCAGCCCCAGCATTTT.

V usage is TRBV16 and J usage is TRBJ1-2; 7 nucleotides align to TRBD1. Per the germline V gene, CDR1 is KGHSY and CDR2 is FQNENV. CDR3 length equals 16 residues. V dropped 0 bases and J dropped 6; count of bases not matched to a gene: 10. CDR3 bases: TGTGCCAGCAGCCAATCGTTCCCAACAGGGGCGGATGGCTACACCTTC. This codes for CASSQSFPTGADGYTF. Full variable domain (outside the CDR3, taken from reference TRBV16 and TRBJ1-2): GEEVAQTPKHLVRGEGQKAKLYCAPIKGHSYVFWYQQVLKNEFKFLISFQNENVFDETGMPKERFSAKCLPNSPCSLEIQATKLEDSAVYFCASSQSFPTGADGYTFGSGTRLTVV.

V usage is TRBV3-1 and J usage is TRBJ2-7; tentatively, D is TRBD1 (6 bases). Per germline, CDR1 LGHDT and CDR2 YNNKEL (reference sequence). V gave up 3 bases and J gave up 3 bases, with 9 bases separating them. The CDR3 is 13 residues long. The CDR3 here is CASSHGQYYEQYF. In DNA form, the CDR3 reads TGTGCCAGCAGCCACGGACAGTACTACGAGCAGTACTTC.

This chain links TRBV20-1 with TRBJ2-1, with TRBD2 matching over 10 bases. The CDR3 spans 14 residues. Germline V gene lookup returns CDR1 DFQATT and CDR2 SNEGSKA (reference sequence). With 6 bases clipped from V and 10 bases from J, the junction kept 12 bases outside the gene matches. The CDR3 nucleotides are TGCAGTGCCCCCATAGCGGGGGGACTGAGCGAGCAGTTCTTC. It translates to CSAPIAGGLSEQFF.

J is TRBJ2-1 and V is TRBV20-1; 11 nucleotides agree with TRBD2. The CDR3 is 14 residues long. The germline gives CDR1 DFQATT, CDR2 SNEGSKA (reference sequence). The V gene end was trimmed by 3 bases and the J gene end by 7 bases; junction bases not matched to a gene: 5. The CDR3 is CSARQLAGVNEQFF. The CDR3 coding sequence is TGCAGTGCTAGGCAACTAGCGGGAGTAAATGAGCAGTTCTTC.

The rearrangement joins TRBV28 to TRBJ2-5; 11 nucleotides match TRBD2. The ends lost 3 bases at V and 5 bases at J; junction bases unmatched: 8. CDR1 is MDHEN and CDR2 is SYDVKM in the germline V gene. The CDR3 has 16 residues. Here the CDR3 DNA reads TGTGCCAGCAGTTTTAGGCTAGCGGGAGGAAAGGAGACCCAGTACTTC. It codes for CASSFRLAGGKETQYF.

The chain combines TRBV5-1 with TRBJ2-3, with TRBD1 as a possible D gene (6 bases). This CDR3 spans 14 amino acids. V was shortened by 6 bases and J by 1 base, with 12 bases between the two germline ends. Germline CDR1 is SGHRS and CDR2 is YFSETQ. The DNA of the CDR3 is TGCGCCAGCACCAGGGACACTGGCACAGATACGCAGTATTTT. Protein sequence: CASTRDTGTDTQYF.

This chain joins TRBV27 and TRBJ1-5; perhaps TRBD1 as D (6 bases). CDR1 is MNHEY, CDR2 SMNVEV, per germline (reference sequence). Trimming shortened V by 5 bases and J by 11 bases, and 22 bases separated the two germline ends. The CDR3 runs 15 residues. Here the CDR3 DNA reads TGTGCCAGCAGTCTAGGAGGGGGAGTAAGAGAGGCCCAGCATTTT. Protein product: CASSLGGGVREAQHF.

This chain uses TRBV27 with TRBJ1-5, with 7 bases aligning to TRBD1. Germline V gives CDR1 MNHEY, CDR2 SMNVEV (reference sequence). V lost 5 bases to trimming and J lost 6 bases; unmatched junction nucleotides: 19. CDR3 length: 18 residues. The CDR3 DNA reads TGTGCCAGCAGTCTTACCCCTTACAACGGAGGGGGCGTTCAGCCCCAGCATTTT. Encoded protein: CASSLTPYNGGGVQPQHF.

The chain combines TRBV3-1 with TRBJ2-5; tentatively, D is TRBD2 (6 bases). From germline, CDR1 is LGHDT and CDR2 YNNKEL (reference sequence). This CDR3 spans 17 amino acids. With 0 bases removed from V and 0 bases from J, the gap between germline ends came to 14 bases. The CDR3 spells CASSQESAGRYQETQYF. DNA for the CDR3: TGTGCCAGCAGCCAAGAGAGTGCAGGGAGGTACCAAGAGACCCAGTACTTC.

The chain links TRBV30 to TRBJ1-6, with D possibly TRBD1 on 5 matching bases. In germline, CDR1 is GTSNPN, CDR2 SVGIG (reference sequence). V was cut by 3 bases and J by 7 bases, with 10 bases left in between. The CDR3 has 13 residues. The CDR3 DNA reads as TGTGCCTGGAGCGGCAGGGCGAATTCACCCCTCCACTTT. It specifies CAWSGRANSPLHF.

V gene TRBV29-1 combines with J gene TRBJ1-2; D unclear. The V end lost 0 bases, the J end lost 4 bases, and 12 bases lay between the germline ends. Germline V lookup: CDR1 SQVTM, CDR2 ANQGSEA. This CDR3 region has 14 residues. CDR3 bases: TGCAGCGTTGAAGATGACGGCAGAAGCTATGGCTACACCTTC. Translated: CSVEDDGRSYGYTF.